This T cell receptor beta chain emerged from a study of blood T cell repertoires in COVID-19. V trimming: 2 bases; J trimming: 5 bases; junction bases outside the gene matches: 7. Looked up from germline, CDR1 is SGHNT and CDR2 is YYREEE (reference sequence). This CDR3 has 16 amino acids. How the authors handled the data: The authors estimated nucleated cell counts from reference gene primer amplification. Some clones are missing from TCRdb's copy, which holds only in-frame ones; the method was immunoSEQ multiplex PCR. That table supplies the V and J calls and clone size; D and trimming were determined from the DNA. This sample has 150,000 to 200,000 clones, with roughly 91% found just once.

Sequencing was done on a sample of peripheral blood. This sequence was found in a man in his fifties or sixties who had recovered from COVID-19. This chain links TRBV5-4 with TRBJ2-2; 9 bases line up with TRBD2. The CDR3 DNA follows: TGTGCCAGCAGCTTACCGGGACTAGCTTCGACCGGGGAGCTGTTTTTT. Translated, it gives CASSLPGLASTGELFF.